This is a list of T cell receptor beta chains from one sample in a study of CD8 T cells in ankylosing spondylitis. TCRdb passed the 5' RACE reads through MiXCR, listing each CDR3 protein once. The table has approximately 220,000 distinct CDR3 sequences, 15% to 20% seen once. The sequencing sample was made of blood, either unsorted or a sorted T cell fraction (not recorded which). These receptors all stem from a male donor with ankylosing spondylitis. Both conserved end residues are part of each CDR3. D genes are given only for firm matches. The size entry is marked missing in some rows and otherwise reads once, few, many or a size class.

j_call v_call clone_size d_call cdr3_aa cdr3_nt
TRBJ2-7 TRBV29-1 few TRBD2 CSARGLAGGPYEQYF TGCAGCGCCCGGGGACTAGCGGGAGGTCCCTACGAGCAGTACTTC
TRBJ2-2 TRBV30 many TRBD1 CAWRIRDRDTGELFF TGTGCCTGGAGGATCCGGGACAGGGACACCGGGGAGCTGTTTTTT
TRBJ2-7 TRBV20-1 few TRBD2 CSARGLAGDSYEQYF TGCAGTGCTAGGGGACTAGCGGGGGACTCCTACGAGCAGTACTTC
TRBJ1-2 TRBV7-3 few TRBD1 CASSSTGGKEGYTF TGTGCCAGCAGTTCAACAGGGGGCAAGGAGGGCTACACCTTC
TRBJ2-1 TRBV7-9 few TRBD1 CASSFRDRYNEQFF TGTGCCAGCAGCTTCCGGGACAGATACAATGAGCAGTTCTTC
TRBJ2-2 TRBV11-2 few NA CASSLRADNTGELFF TGTGCCAGCAGCTTAAGGGCGGATAACACCGGGGAGCTGTTTTTT
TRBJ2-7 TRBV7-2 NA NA CASSLIPGDEQYF TGTGCCAGCAGCTTAATACCAGGGGACGAGCAGTACTTC
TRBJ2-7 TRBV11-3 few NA CASSPRGYSYEQYF TGTGCCAGCAGCCCGAGGGGATACTCCTACGAGCAGTACTTC
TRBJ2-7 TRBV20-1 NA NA CSARDQGLRYEQYF TGCAGTGCTAGAGATCAGGGACTCCGATACGAGCAGTACTTC
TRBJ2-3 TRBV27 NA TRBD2 CASSLTSGGAPDTQYF TGTGCCAGCAGTCTTACTAGCGGGGGGGCCCCAGATACGCAGTATTTT
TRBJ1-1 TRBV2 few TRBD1 CASSEMTGMPTEAFF TGTGCCAGCAGTGAAATGACAGGGATGCCCACTGAAGCTTTCTTT
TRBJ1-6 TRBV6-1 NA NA CASTLDLGGSYNSPLHF TGTGCCAGCACCTTGGACCTAGGGGGCTCCTATAATTCACCCCTCCACTTT
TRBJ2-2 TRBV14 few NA CASSQVETGELFF TGTGCCAGCAGCCAAGTGGAGACCGGGGAGCTGTTTTTT
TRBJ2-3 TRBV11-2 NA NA CASSLAAEISTDTQYF TGTGCCAGCAGCTTAGCTGCAGAAATAAGCACAGATACGCAGTATTTT
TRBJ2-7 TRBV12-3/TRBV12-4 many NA CASSLYTYEQYF TGTGCCAGCAGTTTATACACCTACGAGCAGTACTTC
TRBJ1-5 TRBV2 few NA CASSEPPTENQPQHF TGTGCCAGCAGTGAACCTCCGACAGAAAATCAGCCCCAGCATTTT
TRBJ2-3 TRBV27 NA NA CASSFGQDQGTQYF TGTGCCAGCAGTTTTGGCCAGGACCAGGGAACGCAGTATTTT
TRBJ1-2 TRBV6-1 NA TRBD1 CASNTGGAYGYTF TGTGCCAGCAACACAGGGGGCGCCTATGGCTACACCTTC